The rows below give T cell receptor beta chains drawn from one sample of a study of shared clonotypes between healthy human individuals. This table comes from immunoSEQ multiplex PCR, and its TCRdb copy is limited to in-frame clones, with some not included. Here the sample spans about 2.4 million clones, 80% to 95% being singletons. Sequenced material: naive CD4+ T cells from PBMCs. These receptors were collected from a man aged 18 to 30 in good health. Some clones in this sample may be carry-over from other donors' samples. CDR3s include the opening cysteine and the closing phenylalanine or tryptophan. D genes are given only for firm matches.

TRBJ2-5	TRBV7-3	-	CASSLGRALAGETQYF
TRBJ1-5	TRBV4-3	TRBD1	CASSKGTEKNQPQHF
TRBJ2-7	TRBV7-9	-	CASSSTGEQYF
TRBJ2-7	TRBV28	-	CASSPGNLRNYEQYF
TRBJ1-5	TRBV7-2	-	CASSPRTGQPQHF
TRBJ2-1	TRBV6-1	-	CASRGFRGSYNEQFF
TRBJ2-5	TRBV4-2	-	CASSQQGGGVQETQYF
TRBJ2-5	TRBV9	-	CASSTDGWYQETQYF
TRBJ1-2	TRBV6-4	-	CASSDSFAGGYTF
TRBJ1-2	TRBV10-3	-	CAIKETASNYGYTF
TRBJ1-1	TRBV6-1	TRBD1	CASSERQGSTEAFF
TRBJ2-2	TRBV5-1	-	CASSLARGDTGELFF
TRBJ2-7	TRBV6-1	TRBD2	CASTLAGGLFEQYF
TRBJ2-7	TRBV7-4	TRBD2	CASSLSGSATLGSYEQYF
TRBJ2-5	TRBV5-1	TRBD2	CASSLLAGDGETQYF
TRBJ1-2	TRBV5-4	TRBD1	CASRPQGLRGYTF
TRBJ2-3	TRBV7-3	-	CASSHEGLTDTQYF
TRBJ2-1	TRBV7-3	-	CASSKTGTLYNEQFF
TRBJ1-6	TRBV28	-	CASTPRRVDDRPLHF
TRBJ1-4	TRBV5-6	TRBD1	CASSRGQGAIEKLFF
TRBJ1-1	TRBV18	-	CASSKDLNTEAFF
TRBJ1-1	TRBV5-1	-	CASSSQGNTEAFF
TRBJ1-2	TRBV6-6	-	CASSYSQGRDGYTF
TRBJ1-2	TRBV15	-	CATSKQGGYTF
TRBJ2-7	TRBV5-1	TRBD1	CASSTATPGTGGSWWTYEQYF
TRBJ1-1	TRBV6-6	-	CASSDRVTNTEAFF
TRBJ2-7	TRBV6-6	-	CASSLVRDYEQYF
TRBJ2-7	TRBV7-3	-	CASGLQGGYYEQYF
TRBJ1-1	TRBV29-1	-	CSVEGVGDTEAFF
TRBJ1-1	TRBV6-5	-	CASSFRDPTEAFF
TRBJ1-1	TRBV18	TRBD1	CASSLATGFAEAFF
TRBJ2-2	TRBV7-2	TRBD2	CASSLVRGTITGELFF
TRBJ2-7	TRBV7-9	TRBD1	CASSLAGQRGGEQYF
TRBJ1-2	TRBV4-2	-	CASKRDTENLNYGYTF
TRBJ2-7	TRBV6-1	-	CASTGREQYF
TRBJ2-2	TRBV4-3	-	CASSLDGNTGELFF
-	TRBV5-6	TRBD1	CASSRRGTVYEQYF
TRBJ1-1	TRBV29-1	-	CSASGARQPGDTEAFF
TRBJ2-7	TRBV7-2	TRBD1	CASSPTDRDTYEQYF
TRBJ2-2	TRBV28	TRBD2	CASSFGGSNTGELFF
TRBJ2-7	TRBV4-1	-	CASSQGVSYEQYF
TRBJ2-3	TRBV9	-	CASSVTPRGDTQYF
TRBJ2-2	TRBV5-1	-	CASSLAASGELFF
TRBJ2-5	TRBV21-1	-	CARDRGFQETQYF
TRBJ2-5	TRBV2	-	CASSDGRAQETQYF
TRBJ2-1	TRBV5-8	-	CASSLELGGGRRYNEQFF
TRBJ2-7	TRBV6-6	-	CASSQNTNYEQYF
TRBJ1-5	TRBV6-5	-	CASSPRGSLSQHF
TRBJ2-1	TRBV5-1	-	CASSFGTIDNEQFF
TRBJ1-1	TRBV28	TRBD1	CASIPLGQGALMAFF
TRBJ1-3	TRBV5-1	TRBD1	CASSLDVTGQGGSGNTIYF
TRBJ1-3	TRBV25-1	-	CASSGVGGNTIYF
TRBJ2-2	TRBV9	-	CASSVDGGTNTGELFF
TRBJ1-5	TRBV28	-	CASSLGVTRSNQPQHF
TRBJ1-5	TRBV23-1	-	CASSLLGQPQHF